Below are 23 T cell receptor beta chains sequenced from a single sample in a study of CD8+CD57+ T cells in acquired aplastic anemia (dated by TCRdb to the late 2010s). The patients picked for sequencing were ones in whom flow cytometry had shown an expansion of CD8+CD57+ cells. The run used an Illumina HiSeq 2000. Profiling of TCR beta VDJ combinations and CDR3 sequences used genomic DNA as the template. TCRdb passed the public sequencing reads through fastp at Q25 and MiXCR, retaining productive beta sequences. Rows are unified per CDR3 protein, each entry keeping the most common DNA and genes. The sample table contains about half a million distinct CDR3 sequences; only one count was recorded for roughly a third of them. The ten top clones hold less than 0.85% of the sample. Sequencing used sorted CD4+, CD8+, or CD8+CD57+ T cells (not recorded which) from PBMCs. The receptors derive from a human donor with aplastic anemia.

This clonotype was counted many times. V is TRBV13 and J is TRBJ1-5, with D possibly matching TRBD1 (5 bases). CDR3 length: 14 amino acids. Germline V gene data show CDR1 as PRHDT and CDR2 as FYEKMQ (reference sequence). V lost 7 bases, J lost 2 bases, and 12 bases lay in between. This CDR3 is CASTFGGGNQPQHF. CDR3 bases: TGTGCCAGCACCTTCGGGGGTGGCAATCAGCCCCAGCATTTT.

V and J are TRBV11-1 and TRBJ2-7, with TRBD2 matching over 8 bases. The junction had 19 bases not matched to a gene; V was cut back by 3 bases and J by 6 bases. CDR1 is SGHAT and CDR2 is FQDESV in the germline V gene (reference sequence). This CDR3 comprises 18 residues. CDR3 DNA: TGTGCCAGCAGCTTCCTCCCCAAGGCGGGGGGCCCCGGGGTCGAGCAGTACTTC. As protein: CASSFLPKAGGPGVEQYF.

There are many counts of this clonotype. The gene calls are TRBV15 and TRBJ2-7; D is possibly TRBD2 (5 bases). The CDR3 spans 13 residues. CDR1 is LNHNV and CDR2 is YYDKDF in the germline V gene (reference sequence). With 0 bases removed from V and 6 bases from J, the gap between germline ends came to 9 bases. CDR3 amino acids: CATSRDLEGEQYF. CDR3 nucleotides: TGTGCCACCAGCAGAGATCTAGAGGGCGAGCAGTACTTC.

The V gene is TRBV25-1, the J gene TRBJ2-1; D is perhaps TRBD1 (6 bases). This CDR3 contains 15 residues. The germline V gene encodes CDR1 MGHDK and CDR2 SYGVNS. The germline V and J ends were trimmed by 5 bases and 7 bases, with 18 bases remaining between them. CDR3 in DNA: TGTGCCAGCAGTTTAGGGCCTTGGACAGAAAATGAGCAGTTCTTC. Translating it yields CASSLGPWTENEQFF. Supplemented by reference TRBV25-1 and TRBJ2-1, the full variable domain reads EADIYQTPRYLVIGTGKKITLECSQTMGHDKMYWYQQDPGMELHLIHYSYGVNSTEKGDLSSESTVSRIRTEHFPLTLESARPSHTSQYLCASSLGPWTENEQFFGPGTRLTVL.

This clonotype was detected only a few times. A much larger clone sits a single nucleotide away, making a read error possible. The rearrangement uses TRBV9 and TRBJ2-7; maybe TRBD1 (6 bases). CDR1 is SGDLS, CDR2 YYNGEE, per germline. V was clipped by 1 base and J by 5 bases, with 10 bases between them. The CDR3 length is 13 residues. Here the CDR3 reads CASSVRAGDEQYF. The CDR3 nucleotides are TGTGCCAGCAGCGTACGTGCAGGGGACGAGCAGTACTTC.

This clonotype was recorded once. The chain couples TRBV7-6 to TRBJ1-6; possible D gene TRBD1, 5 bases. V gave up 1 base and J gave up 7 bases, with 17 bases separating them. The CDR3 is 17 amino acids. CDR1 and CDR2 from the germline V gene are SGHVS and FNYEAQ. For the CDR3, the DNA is TGTGCCAGCAGCTTAGGGTCCAGGGTCGGGAAGAATTCACCCCTCCACTTT. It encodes CASSLGSRVGKNSPLHF. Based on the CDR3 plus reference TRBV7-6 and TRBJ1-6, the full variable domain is GAGVSQSPRYKVTKRGQDVALRCDPISGHVSLYWYRQALGQGPEFLTYFNYEAQQDKSGLPNDRFSAERPEGSISTLTIQRTEQRDSAMYRCASSLGSRVGKNSPLHFGNGTRLTVT.

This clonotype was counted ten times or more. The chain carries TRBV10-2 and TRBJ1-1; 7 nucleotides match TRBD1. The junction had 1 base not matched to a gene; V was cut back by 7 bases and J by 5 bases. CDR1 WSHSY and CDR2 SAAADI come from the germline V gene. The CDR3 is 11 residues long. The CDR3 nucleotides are TGCGCCAGCACAGGGGGTACTGAAGCTTTCTTT. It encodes CASTGGTEAFF.

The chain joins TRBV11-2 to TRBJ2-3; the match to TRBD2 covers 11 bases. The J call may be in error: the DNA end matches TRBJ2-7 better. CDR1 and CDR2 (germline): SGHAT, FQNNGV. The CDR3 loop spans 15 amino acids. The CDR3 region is CASIIAGGPAYEQYF. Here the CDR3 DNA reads TGTGCCAGCATTATAGCGGGAGGGCCGGCCTACGAGCAGTACTTC.

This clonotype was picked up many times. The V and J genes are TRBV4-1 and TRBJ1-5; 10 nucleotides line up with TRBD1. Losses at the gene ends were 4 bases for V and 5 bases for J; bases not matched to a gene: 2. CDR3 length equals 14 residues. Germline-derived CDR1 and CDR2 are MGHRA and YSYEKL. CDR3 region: CASSRQGADQPQHF. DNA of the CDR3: TGCGCCAGCAGCCGACAGGGGGCCGATCAGCCCCAGCATTTT.

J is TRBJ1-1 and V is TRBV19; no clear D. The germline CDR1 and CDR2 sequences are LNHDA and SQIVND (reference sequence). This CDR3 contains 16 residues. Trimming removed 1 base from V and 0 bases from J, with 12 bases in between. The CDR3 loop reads CASSIVVGGMNTEAFF. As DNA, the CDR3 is TGTGCCAGTAGTATAGTGGTAGGAGGGATGAACACTGAAGCTTTCTTT.

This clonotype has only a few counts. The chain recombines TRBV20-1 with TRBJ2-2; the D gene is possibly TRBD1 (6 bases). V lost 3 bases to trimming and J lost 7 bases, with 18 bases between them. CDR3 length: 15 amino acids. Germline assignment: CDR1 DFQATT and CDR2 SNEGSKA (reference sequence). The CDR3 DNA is TGCAGTGCTAGTGACAACAGGGCCGCGGGCGGGGAGCTGTTTTTT. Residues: CSASDNRAAGGELFF.

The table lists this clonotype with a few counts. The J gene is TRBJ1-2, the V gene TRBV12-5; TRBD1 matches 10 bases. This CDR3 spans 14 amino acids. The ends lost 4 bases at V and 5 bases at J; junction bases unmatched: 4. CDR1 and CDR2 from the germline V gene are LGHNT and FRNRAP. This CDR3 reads CASGSTGGYYGYTF. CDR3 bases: TGTGCTAGTGGTTCGACAGGGGGCTATTATGGCTACACCTTC. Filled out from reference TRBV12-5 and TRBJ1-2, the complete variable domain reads DARVTQTPRHKVTEMGQEVTMRCQPILGHNTVFWYRQTMMQGLELLAYFRNRAPLDDSGMPKDRFSAEMPDATLATLKIQPSEPRDSAVYFCASGSTGGYYGYTFGSGTRLTVV.

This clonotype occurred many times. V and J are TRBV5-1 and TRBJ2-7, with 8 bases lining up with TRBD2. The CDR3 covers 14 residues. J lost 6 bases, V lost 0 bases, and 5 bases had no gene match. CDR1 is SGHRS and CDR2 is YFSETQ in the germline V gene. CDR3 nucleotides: TGCGCCAGCAGCTTGGTAATCCGGGAGGGCGAGCAGTACTTC. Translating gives CASSLVIREGEQYF.

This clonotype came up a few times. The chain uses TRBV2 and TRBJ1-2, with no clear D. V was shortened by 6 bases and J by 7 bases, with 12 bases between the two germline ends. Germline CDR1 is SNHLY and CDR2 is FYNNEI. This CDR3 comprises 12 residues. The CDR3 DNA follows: TGTGCCAGCAGACAACTAATTCGTGGCTACACCTTC. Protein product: CASRQLIRGYTF.

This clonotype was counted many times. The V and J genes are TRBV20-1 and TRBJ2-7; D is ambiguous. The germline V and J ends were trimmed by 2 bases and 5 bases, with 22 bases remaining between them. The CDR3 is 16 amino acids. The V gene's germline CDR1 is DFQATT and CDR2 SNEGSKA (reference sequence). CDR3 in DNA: TGCAGTGCTAGATGGCCACGGAGTTTCATGGGAAACGAGCAGTACTTC. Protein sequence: CSARWPRSFMGNEQYF.

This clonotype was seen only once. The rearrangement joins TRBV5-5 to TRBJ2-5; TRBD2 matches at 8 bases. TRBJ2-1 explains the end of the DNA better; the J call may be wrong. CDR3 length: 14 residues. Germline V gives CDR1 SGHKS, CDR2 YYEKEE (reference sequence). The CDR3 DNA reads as TGTGCCAGCAGCCTGAGTGCGGGGGGTAATGAGCAGTTCTTC. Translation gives CASSLSAGGNEQFF.

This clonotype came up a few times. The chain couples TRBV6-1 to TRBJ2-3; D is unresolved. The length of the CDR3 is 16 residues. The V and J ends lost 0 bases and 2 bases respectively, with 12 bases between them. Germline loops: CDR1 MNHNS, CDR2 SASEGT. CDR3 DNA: TGTGCCAGCAGTGAAGCGTTTGACACTACCACAGATACGCAGTATTTT. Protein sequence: CASSEAFDTTTDTQYF.

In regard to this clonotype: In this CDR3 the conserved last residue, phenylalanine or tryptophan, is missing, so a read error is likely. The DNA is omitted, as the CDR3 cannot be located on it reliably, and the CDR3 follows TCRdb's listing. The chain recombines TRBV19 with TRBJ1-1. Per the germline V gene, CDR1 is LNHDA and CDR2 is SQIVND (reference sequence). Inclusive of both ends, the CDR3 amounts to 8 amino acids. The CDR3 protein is CASSISFA.

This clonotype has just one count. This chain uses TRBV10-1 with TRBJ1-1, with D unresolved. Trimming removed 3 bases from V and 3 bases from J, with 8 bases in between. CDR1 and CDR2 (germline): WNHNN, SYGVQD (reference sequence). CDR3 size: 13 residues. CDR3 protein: CASSDRPDTEAFF. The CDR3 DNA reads TGCGCCAGCAGTGATAGGCCGGACACTGAAGCTTTCTTT.

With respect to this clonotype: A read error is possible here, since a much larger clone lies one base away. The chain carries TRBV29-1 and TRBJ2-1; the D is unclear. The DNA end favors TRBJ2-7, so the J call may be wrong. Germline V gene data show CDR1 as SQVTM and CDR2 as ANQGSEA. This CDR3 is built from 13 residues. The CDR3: CSGVWDSYNEQYF. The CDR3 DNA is TGCAGCGGGGTGTGGGATTCCTACAATGAGCAGTACTTC.

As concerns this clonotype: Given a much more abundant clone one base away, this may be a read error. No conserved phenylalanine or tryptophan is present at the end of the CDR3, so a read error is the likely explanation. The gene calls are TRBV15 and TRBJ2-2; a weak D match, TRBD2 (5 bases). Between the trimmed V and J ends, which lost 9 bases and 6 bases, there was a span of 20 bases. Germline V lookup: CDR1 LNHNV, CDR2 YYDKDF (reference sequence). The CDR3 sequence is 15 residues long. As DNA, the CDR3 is TGTGCCACTAGTCGAGGACGTCAGGAGGCCGGGGAGCTGTTTCTT. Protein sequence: CATSRGRQEAGELFL.

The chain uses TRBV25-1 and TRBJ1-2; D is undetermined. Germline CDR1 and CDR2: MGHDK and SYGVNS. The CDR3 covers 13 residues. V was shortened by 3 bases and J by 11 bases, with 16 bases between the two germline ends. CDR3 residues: CASSDLTAGGYTF. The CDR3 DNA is TGTGCCAGCAGTGACCTCACGGCGGGTGGTTACACCTTC.

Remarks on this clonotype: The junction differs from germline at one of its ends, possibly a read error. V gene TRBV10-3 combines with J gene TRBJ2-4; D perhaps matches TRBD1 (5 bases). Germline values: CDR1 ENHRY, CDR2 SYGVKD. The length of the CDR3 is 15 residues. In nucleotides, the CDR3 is TGTGCCAGCAGTTCCACGACAGTGGCCAAAAACATTCAGTACTTC. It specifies CASSSTTVAKNIQYF.